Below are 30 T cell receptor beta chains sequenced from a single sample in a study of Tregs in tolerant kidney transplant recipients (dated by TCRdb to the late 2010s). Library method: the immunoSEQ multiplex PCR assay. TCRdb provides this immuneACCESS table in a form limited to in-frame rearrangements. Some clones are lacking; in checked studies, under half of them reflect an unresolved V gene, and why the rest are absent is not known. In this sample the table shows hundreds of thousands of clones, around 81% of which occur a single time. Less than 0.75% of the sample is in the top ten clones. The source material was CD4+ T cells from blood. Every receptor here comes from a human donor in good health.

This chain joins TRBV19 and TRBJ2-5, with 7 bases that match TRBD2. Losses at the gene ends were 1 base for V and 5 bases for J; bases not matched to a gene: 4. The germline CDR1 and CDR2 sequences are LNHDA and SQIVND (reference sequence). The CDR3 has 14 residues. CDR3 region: CASSIGRERETQYF. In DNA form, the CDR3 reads TGTGCCAGTAGTATAGGGCGGGAGAGGGAGACCCAGTACTTC.

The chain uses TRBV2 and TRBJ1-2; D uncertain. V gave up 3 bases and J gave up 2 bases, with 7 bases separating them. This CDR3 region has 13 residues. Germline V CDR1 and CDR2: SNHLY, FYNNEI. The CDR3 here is CASSELGNYGYTF. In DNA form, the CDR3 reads TGTGCCAGCAGTGAGCTGGGGAACTATGGCTACACCTTC.

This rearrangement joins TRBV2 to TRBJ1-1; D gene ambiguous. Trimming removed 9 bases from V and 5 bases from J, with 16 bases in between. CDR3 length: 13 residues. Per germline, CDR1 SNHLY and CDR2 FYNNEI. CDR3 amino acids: CASVGLTGTEAFF. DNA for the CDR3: TGTGCCAGTGTGGGCCTTACGGGGACTGAAGCTTTCTTT.

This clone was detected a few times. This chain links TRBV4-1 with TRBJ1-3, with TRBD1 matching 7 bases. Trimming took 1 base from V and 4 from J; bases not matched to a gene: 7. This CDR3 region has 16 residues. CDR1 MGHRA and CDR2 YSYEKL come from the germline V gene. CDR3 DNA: TGCGCCAGCAGCCAAGGTCCCAGGGGGTCCGGAAACACCATATATTTT. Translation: CASSQGPRGSGNTIYF.

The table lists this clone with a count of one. CDR3 sequence (DNA): TGCGCCAGCAGCTACCGGACAGGGGGTACAGATACGCAGTATTTT. Translated: CASSYRTGGTDTQYF. This rearrangement joins TRBV4-1 to TRBJ2-3; 10 bases are shared with TRBD1. V lost 5 bases and J lost 3; bases outside the gene matches: 5. Germline V gives CDR1 MGHRA, CDR2 YSYEKL. The CDR3 spans 15 residues.

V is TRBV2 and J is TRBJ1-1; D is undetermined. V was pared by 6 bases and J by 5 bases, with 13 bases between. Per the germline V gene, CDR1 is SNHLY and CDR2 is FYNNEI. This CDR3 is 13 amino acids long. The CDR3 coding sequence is TGTGCCAGCAGGGGCGACATAGGGACTGAAGCTTTCTTT. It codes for CASRGDIGTEAFF.

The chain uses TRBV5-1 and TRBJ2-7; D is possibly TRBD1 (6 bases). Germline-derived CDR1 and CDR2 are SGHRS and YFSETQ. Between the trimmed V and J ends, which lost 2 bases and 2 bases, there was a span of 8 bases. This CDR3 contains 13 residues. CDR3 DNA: TGCGCCAGCAGCTTCCAGGGGACCTACGAGCAGTACTTC. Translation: CASSFQGTYEQYF. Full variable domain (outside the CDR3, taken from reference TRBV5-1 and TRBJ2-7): KAGVTQTPRYLIKTRGQQVTLSCSPISGHRSVSWYQQTPGQGLQFLFEYFSETQRNKGNFPGRFSGRQFSNSRSEMNVSTLELGDSALYLCASSFQGTYEQYFGPGTRLTVT.

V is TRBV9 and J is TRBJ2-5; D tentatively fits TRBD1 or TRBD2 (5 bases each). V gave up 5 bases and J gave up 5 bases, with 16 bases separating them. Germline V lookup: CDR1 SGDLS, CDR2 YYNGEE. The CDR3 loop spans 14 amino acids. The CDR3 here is CASRSGLADETQYF. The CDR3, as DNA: TGTGCCAGCAGGTCGGGGCTAGCTGATGAGACCCAGTACTTC.

The CDR3 bases are TGTGCCAGCAGTGAATCCCGACAGGGGGACACTGAAGCTTTCTTT. Translating it yields CASSESRQGDTEAFF. The chain uses TRBV25-1 and TRBJ1-1; 9 positions match TRBD1. V lost 1 base to trimming and J lost 3 bases; unmatched junction nucleotides: 3. Germline assignment: CDR1 MGHDK and CDR2 SYGVNS. CDR3 length: 15 amino acids.

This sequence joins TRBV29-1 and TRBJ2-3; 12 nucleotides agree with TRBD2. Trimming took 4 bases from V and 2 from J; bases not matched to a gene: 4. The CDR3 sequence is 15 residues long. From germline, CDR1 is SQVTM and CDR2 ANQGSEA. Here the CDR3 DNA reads TGCAGCGTTGGGAGGACTAGCGGGGCCACAGATACGCAGTATTTT. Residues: CSVGRTSGATDTQYF.

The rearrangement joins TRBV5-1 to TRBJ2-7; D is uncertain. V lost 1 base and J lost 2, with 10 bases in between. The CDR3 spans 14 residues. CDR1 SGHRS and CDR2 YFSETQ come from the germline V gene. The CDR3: CASSLLPGAYEQYF. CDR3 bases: TGCGCCAGCAGCTTGCTTCCTGGGGCCTACGAGCAGTACTTC.

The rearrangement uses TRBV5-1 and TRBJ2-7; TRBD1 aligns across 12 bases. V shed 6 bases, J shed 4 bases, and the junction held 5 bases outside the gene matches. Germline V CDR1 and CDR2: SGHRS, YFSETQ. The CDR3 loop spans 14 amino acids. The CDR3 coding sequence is TGCGCCAGCAAGGCGGGACAGGGGGCTTACGAGCAGTACTTC. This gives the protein CASKAGQGAYEQYF.

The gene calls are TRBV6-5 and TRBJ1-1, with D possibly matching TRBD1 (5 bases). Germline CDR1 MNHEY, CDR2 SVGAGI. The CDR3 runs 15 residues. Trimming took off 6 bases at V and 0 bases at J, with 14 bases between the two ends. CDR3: CASSPFGGVNTEAFF. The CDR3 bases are TGTGCCAGCAGCCCCTTCGGGGGAGTGAACACTGAAGCTTTCTTT.

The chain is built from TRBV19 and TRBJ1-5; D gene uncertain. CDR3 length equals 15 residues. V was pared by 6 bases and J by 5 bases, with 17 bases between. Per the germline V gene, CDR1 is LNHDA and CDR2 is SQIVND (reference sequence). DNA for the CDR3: TGTGCCAGTAGCCTTCAAAAAGGGCGCGATCAGCCCCAGCATTTT. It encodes CASSLQKGRDQPQHF.

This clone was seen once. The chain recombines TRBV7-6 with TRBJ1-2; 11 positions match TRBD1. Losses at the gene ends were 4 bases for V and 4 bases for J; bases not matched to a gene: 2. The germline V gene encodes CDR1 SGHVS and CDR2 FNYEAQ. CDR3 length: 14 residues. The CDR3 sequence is CASSSGTGGYGYTF. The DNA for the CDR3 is TGTGCCAGCAGCTCTGGGACAGGGGGCTATGGCTACACCTTC.

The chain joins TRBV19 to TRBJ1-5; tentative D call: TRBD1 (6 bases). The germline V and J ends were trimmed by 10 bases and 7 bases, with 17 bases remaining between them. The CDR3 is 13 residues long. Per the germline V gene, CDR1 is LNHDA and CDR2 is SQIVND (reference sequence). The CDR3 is CATRRQAAQPQHF. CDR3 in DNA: TGTGCCACCAGAAGACAGGCGGCACAGCCCCAGCATTTT.

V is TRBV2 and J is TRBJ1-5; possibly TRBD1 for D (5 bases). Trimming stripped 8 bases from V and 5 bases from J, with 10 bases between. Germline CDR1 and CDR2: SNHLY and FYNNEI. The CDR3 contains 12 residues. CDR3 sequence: CASGGRDQPQHF. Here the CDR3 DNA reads TGTGCCAGCGGGGGTAGAGATCAGCCCCAGCATTTT.

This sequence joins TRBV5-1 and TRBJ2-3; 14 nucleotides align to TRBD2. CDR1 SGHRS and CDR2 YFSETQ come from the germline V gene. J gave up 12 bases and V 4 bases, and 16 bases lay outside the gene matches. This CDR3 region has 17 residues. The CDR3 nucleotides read TGCGCCAGCAGCCCGGGACTAGCGGGGGATTACAGTACTTTCCAGTATTTT. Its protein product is CASSPGLAGDYSTFQYF.

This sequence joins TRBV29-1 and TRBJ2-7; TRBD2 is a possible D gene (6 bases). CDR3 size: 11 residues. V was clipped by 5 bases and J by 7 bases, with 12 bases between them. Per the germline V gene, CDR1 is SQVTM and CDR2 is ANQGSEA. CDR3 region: CSVSTSGEQYF. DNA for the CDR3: TGCAGCGTTTCGACTAGTGGGGAGCAGTACTTC.

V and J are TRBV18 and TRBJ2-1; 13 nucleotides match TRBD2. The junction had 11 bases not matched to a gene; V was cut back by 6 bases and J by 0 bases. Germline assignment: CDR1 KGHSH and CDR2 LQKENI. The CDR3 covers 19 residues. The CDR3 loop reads CASSPGTSGTRSSYNEQFF. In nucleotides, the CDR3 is TGTGCCAGCTCTCCCGGGACTAGCGGGACCCGGAGCTCCTACAATGAGCAGTTCTTC.

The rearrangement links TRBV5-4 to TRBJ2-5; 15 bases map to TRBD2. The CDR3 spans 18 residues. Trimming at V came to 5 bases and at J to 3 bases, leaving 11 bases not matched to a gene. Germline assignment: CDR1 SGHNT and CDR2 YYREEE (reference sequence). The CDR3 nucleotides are TGTGCCAGCAGTAACGGACTAGCGGGAGGGCCAGGGAAAGAGACCCAGTACTTC. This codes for CASSNGLAGGPGKETQYF.

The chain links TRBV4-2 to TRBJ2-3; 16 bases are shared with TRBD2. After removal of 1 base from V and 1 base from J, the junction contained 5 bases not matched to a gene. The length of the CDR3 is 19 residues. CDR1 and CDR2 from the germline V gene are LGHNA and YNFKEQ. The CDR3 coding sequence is TGTGCCAGCAGCCAAGGGGGACTAGCGGGAGGGGGCGGCACAGATACGCAGTATTTT. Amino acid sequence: CASSQGGLAGGGGTDTQYF.

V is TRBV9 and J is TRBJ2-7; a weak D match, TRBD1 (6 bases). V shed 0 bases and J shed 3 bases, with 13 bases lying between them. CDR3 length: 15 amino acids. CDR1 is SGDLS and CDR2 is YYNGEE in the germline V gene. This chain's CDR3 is CASSVAPTGSYEQYF. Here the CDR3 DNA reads TGTGCCAGCAGCGTAGCCCCCACAGGGAGCTACGAGCAGTACTTC.

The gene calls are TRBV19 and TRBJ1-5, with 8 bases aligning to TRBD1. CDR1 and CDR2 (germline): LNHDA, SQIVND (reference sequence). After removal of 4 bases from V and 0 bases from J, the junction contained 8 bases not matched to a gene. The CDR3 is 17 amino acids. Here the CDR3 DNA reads TGTGCCAGTAGTACAGGGACAGGACGAAATAGCAATCAGCCCCAGCATTTT. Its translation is CASSTGTGRNSNQPQHF. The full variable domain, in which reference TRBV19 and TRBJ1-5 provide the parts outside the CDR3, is DGGITQSPKYLFRKEGQNVTLSCEQNLNHDAMYWYRQDPGQGLRLIYYSQIVNDFQKGDIAEGYSVSREKKESFPLTVTSAQKNPTAFYLCASSTGTGRNSNQPQHFGDGTRLSIL.

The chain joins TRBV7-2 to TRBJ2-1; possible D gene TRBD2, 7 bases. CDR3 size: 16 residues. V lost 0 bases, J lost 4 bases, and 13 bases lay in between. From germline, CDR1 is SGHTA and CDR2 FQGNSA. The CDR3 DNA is TGTGCCAGCAGCTTAGCGGGGGGGCGTCAGTACAATGAGCAGTTCTTC. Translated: CASSLAGGRQYNEQFF.

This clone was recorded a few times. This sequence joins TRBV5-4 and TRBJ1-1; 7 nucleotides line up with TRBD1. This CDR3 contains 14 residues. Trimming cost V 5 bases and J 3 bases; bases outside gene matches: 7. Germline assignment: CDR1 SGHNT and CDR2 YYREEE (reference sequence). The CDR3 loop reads CASRNAGGHTEAFF. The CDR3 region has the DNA TGTGCCAGCAGGAACGCAGGGGGTCACACTGAAGCTTTCTTT.

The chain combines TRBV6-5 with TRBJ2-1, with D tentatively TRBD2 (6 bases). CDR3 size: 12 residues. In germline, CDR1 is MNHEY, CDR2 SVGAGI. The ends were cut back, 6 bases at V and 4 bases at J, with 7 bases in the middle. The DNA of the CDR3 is TGTGCCAGCAGCGGACTATACAATGAGCAGTTCTTC. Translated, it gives CASSGLYNEQFF.

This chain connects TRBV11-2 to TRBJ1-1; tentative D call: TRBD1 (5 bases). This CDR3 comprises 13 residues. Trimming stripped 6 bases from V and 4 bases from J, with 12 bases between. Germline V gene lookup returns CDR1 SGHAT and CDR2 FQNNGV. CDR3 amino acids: CASRRGVSTEAFF. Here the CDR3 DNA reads TGTGCCAGCAGGAGAGGGGTTAGCACTGAAGCTTTCTTT.

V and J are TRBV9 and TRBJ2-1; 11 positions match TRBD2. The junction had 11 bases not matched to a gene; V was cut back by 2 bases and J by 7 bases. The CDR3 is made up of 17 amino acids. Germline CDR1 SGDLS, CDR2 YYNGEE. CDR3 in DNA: TGTGCCAGCAGCGTCGCCTTAGCGGGGGGGGGACCGAATGAGCAGTTCTTC. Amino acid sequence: CASSVALAGGGPNEQFF.

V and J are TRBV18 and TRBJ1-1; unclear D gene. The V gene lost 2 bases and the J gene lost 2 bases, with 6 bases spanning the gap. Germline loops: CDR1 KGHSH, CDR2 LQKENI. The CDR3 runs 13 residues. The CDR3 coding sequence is TGTGCCAGCTCACCAGGGGTAAACACTGAAGCTTTCTTT. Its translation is CASSPGVNTEAFF.